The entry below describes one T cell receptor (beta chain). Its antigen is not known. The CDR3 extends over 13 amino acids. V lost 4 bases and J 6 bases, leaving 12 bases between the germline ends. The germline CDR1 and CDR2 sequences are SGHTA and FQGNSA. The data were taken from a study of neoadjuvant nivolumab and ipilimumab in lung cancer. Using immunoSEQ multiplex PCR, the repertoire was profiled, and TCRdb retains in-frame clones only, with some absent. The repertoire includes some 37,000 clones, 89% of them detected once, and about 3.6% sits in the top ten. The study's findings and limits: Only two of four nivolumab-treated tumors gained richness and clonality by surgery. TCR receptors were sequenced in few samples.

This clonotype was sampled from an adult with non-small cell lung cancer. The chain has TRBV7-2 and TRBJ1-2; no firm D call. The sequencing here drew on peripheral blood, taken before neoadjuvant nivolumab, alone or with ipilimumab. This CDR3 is CASSSRAVNGYTF. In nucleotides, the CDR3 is TGTGCCAGCAGCTCAAGGGCGGTGAATGGCTACACCTTC. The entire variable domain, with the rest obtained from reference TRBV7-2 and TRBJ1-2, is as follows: GAGVSQSPSNKVTEKGKDVELRCDPISGHTALYWYRQSLGQGLEFLIYFQGNSAPDKSGLPSDRFSAERTGGSVSTLTIQRTQQEDSAVYLCASSSRAVNGYTFGSGTRLTVV.